This T cell receptor beta chain originates from a study of T-cell reconstitution after alpha-beta-depleted transplantation in children. Whole-study findings and limits: Hyperexpanded clones declined; after one year, newly produced T cells mostly supplied diversity. Several patients had high TCRbeta diversity at day 60; it came from surviving recipient T cells and thymic progenitors. Reported findings indicate that, about two months after transplant, alpha-beta T cells came from several hundred expanded clones, which were derived from non-depleted graft cells.

This clonotype has a count of ten or more. Its antigen is unidentified. CDR1 SGHRS and CDR2 YFSETQ come from the germline V gene. V lost 0 bases to trimming and J lost 3 bases, with 10 bases between them. The CDR3 runs to 14 residues. Unique molecular identifiers were used to barcode this TCRbeta library. MiXCR was run by TCRdb on the PCR reads, yielding one entry per CDR3 protein. The sample records about 300,000 distinct CDR3 sequences, roughly 8.2% being singletons. This receptor was identified in a female patient between 2 and 15 years old who had a stem cell transplant for Fanconi anemia, so the T cells may come from the graft donor. Sample: peripheral blood, taken 360 days after TCRalphabeta/CD19-depleted stem cell transplant. The chain recombines TRBV5-1 with TRBJ2-7; the D gene is possibly TRBD2 (6 bases). CDR3 amino acids: CASSLGDSIYEQYF. CDR3 DNA sequence: TGCGCCAGCAGCTTGGGGGACTCAATCTACGAGCAGTACTTC.